The clone carrying this T cell receptor (beta chain) was seen a handful of times. The antigen remains unidentified. This sample stems from a study of T-cell memory formation after mild COVID-19. Study details: The TCR clusters were mostly specific to one donor.

This CDR3 is built from 14 residues. Trimming at V came to 4 bases and at J to 3 bases, leaving 3 bases not matched to a gene. Looked up from germline, CDR1 is SGHRS and CDR2 is YFSETQ. Researchers used 5'RACE with constant-segment primers to make TCR alpha and TCR beta cDNA libraries that carry sample barcodes and UMIs. TCRdb passed the 5' RACE reads through MiXCR, listing each CDR3 protein once. This sample has roughly 400,000 distinct CDR3 sequences, with about 24% found just once. Study-wide points: Pre-infection memory held some responding clones, suggesting pre-existing cross-reactive T cells responded. Mainly CM and EM harbored the contracting CD4+ clones; mainly EMRA harbored the CD8+ ones.

This TCR came from an adult woman who had mild COVID-19 (a few samples of this study predate the infection). Cell type and time point are not known. The specimen was PBMCs or a T cell subset sorted from them (not recorded which). The chain combines TRBV5-1 with TRBJ1-5; TRBD1 matches at 8 bases. DNA of the CDR3: TGCGCCAGCAGCCCGGGACAGGACAATCAGCCCCAGCATTTT. It specifies CASSPGQDNQPQHF.